This T cell receptor beta chain stems from a study of blood T cells in healthy people across ages. Study-wide findings and caveats: What prevented conclusive comparison of naive and antigen-experienced cells was that PBMCs were unsorted.

PCR was performed a second time for roughly 7 to 11 cycles using a sample-barcoded 5' primer and a J-beta primer mix. TCRdb passed the 5' RACE reads through MiXCR, listing each CDR3 protein once. Of about 800,000 distinct CDR3 sequences listed, roughly 64% were seen once; the top ten hold 20% to 25%. Regarding this clonotype: No antigen is known for it.

From germline, CDR1 is SGHTA and CDR2 FQGNSA. Between the trimmed V and J ends, which lost 5 bases and 4 bases, there was a span of 14 bases. The CDR3 is made up of 14 amino acids. The chain combines TRBV7-2 with TRBJ1-2, with D uncertain. The sequenced sample was blood. The receptor's source is a man aged 25 to 40 in good health. In DNA, the CDR3 is TGTGCCAGCAGCACAGCTTCGGTGGGCTATGGCTACACCTTC. It encodes CASSTASVGYGYTF.